This T cell receptor (beta chain) was sequenced for a study of T cell changes during pregnancy in multiple sclerosis. Generated by immunoSEQ multiplex PCR, the TCRdb table keeps only in-frame clones and is missing some. The sample records 40,000 to 60,000 clones, around 92% being singletons. The CDR3 is 13 amino acids. Deletions cut 6 bases from V and 4 bases from J, with 15 bases between. Germline CDR1 and CDR2: SQVTM and ANQGSEA. This clonotype was sampled from a female donor with multiple sclerosis, enrolled in a pregnancy study. V gene TRBV29-1 combines with J gene TRBJ1-2; D is possibly TRBD1 (5 bases). The material was CD4+ T cells from peripheral blood mononuclear cells, obtained after pregnancy. This chain's CDR3 is CSVERGNGYGYTF. DNA of the CDR3: TGCAGCGTCGAGCGGGGGAATGGCTATGGCTACACCTTC.